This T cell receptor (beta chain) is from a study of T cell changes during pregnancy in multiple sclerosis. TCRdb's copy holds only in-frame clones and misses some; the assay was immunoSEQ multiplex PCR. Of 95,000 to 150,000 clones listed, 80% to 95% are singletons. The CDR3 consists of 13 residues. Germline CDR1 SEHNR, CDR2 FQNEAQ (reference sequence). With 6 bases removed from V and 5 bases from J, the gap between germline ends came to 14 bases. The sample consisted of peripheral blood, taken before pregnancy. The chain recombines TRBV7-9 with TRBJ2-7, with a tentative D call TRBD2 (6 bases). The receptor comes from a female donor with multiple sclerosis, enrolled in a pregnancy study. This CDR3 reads CASRLAGGDEQYF. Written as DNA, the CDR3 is TGTGCCAGCAGACTAGCAGGAGGGGACGAGCAGTACTTC. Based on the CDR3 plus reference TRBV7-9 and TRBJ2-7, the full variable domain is DTGVSQNPRHKITKRGQNVTFRCDPISEHNRLYWYRQTLGQGPEFLTYFQNEAQLEKSRLLSDRFSAERPKGSFSTLEIQRTEQGDSAMYLCASRLAGGDEQYFGPGTRLTVT.